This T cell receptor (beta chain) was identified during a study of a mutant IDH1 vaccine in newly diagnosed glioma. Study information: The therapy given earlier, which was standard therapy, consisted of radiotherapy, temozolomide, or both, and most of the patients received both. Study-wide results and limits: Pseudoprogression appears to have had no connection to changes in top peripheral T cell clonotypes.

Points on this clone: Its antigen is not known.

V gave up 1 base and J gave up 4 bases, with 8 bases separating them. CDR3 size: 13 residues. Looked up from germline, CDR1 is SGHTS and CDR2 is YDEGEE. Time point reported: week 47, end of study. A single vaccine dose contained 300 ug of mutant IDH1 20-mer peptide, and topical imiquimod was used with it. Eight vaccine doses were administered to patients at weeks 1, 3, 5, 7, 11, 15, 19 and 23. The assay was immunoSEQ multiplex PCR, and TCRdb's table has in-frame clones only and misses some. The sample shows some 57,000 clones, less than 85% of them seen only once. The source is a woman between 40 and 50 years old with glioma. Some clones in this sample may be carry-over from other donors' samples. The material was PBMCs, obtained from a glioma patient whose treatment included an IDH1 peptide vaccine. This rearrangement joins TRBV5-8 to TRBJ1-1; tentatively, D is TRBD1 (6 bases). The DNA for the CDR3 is TGTGCCAGCAGCTTGTGGGGGCTCACTGAAGCTTTCTTT. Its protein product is CASSLWGLTEAFF.